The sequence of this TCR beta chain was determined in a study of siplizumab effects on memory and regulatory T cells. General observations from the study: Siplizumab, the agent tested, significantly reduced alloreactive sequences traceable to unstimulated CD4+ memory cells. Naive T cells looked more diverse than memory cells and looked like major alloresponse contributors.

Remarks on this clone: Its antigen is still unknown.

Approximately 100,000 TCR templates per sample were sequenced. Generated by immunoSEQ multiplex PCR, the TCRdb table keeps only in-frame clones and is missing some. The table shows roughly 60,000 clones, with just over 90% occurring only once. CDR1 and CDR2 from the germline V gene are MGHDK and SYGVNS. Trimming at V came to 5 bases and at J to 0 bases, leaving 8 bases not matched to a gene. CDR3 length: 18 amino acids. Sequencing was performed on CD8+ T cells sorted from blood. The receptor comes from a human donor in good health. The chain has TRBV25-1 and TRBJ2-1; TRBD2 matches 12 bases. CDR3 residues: CASSKGLAGLSSYNEQFF. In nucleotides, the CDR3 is TGTGCCAGCAGTAAGGGACTAGCGGGCCTGAGCTCCTACAATGAGCAGTTCTTC.